Listed below are T cell receptor beta chains from one sample, sequenced in a study of cytomegalovirus exposure and HLA in healthy donors. Here immunoSEQ multiplex PCR was the method, and the copy in TCRdb shows in-frame clones only, minus some. The repertoire holds 55,000 to 70,000 clones, with 65% to 80% as singletons. Sequenced sample: PBMCs. The receptor set was obtained from a man aged 40-55 years in good health and CMV-seropositive. The CDR3 runs from the conserved cysteine through the conserved F or W. A clone size is listed for some rows: how often the clone was seen (once, few, many), or a class if it is expanded.

NA TRBJ1-1 TRBV14 CASSNQGARNTEAFF
NA TRBJ2-2 TRBV7-2 CASSHYTGELFF
NA TRBJ1-4 TRBV10-3 CAISESTGTNEKLFF
NA TRBJ2-7 TRBV27 CASSNFYEQYF
once TRBJ2-5 TRBV19 CASRRGPSGGLMQETQYF
NA TRBJ1-5 TRBV30 CAWSRGHSTNQPQHF
NA TRBJ2-5 TRBV2 CASERGCETQYF
NA TRBJ2-3 TRBV7-3 CASSPVLSTDTQYF
NA TRBJ2-1 TRBV4-1 CASSQVILQGVGEQFF
NA TRBJ1-1 TRBV7-9 CASSLGDRVTEAFF
NA TRBJ2-5 TRBV10-3 CAISDSSGGEETQYF
NA TRBJ2-1 TRBV7-7 CASSLSTSGNEQFF